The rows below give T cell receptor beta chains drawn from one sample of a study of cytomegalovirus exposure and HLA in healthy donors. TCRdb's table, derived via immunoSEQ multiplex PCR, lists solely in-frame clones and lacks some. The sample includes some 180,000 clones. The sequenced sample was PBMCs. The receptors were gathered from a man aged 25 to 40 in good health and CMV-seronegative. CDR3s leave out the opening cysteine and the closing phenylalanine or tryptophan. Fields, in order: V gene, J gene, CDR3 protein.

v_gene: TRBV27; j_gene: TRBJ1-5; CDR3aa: ASSLSGVMSNQPQH
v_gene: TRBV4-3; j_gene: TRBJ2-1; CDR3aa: ASSQDFYNEQF
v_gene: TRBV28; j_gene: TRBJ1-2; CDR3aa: ASSLARQNYGYT
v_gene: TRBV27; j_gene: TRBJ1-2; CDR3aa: ASSPQQGTALAYGYT
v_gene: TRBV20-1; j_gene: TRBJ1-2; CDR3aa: SARVTGGDT
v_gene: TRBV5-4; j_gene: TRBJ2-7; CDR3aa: ASTPTPGGYEQY
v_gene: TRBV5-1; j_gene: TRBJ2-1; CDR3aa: ASSFLAGDWYNEQF
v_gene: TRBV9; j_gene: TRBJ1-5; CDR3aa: ASSSGTGGGRQPQH
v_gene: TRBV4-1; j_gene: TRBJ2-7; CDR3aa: ASSQKGAGGPYEQY
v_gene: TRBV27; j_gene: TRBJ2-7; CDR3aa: ASTPRGGGSYEQY
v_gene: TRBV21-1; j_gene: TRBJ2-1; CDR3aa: ASSNGGRKGEQF
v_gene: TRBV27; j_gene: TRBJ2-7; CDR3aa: ASSPPTKTRGEQY
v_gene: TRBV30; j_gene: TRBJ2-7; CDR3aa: AWTPGATYEQY
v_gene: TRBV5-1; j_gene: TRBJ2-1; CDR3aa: ASSHEAGGPNYNEQF
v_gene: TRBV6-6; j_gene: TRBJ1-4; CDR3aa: ASSTPRGPSNEKLF
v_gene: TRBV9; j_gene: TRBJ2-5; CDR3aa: ASSVGGRGKGIQY
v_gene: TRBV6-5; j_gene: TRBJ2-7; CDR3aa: ASRNGEYEQY
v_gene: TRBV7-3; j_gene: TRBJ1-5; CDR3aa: ASSLMQDQPQH
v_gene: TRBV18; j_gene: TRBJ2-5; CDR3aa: ASSPPTSGETQY
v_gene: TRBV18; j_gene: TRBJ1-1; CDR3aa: ASQRWEAQMDTEAF
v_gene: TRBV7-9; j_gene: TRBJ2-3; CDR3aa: ASSLGRLADADTQY
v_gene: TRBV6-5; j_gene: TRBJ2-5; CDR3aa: ASSYGQGSETQY
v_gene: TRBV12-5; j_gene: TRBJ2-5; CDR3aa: ASGPGYQETQY
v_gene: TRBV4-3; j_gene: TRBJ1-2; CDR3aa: ASSQSLVGVGYT
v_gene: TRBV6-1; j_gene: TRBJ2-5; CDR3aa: ASSEELAGGPSETQY
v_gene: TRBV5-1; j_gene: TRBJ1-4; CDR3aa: ASSHQQGPGNEKLF
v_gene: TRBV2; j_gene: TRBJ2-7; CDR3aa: ASSDRSVSSYEQY
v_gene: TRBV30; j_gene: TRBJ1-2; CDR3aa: AWSGRVAGGYT
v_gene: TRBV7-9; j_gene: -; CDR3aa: ASSFTRTGGPHEQY
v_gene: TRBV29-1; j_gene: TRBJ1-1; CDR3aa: SVLRQVNTEAF
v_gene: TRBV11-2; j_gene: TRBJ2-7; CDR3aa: ASSLAGSKAHEQY
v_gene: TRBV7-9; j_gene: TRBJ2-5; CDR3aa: ASSLGRTGGIGTQY
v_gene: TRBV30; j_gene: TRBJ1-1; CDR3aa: AWSVLGGTEAF
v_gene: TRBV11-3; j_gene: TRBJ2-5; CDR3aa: ASSSNWGDYQETQY
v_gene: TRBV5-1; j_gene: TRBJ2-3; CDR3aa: ASSLVGGGPRDTQY
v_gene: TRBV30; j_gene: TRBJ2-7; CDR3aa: AWNAGYEQY
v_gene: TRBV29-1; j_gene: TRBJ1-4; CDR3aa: SVDTGATNEKLF
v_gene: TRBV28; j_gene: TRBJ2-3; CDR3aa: ASSSLPLTVADTQY
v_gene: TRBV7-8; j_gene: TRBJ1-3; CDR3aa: ASSKELQGFSGNTIY
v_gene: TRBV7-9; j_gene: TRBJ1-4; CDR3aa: ASSLGQGATPTANEKLF
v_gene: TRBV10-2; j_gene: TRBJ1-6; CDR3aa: ASSTGGSPLH
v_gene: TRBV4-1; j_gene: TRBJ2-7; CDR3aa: ASSSSGTVSYEQY
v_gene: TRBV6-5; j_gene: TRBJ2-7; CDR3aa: ASSYSTGGTYEQY
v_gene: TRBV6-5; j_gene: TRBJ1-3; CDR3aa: ASSPQGFGNTIY
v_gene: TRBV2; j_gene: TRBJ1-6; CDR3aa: ASSWDRGGNSPLH
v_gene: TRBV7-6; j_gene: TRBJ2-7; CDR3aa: ASSVDRGRVYEQY
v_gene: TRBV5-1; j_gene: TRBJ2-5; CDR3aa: ASSFGTSGETQY
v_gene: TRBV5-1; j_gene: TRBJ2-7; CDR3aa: ASSPRTGSSYEQY
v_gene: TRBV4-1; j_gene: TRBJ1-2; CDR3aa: ASSQAGRGLTALNYGYT
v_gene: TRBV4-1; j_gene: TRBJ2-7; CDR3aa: ASSQDAGGREQY
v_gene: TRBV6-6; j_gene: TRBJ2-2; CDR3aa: ASTPGQGSTGELF